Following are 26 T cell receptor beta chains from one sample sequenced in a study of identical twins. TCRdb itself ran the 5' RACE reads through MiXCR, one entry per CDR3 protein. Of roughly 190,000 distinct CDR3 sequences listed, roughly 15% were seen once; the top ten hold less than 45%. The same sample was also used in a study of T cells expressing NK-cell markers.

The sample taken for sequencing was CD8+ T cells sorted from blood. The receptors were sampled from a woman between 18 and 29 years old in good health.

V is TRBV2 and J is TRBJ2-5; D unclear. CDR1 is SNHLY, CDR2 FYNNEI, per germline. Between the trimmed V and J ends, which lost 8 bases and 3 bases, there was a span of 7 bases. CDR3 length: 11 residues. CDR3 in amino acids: CASSAEETQYF. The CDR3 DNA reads TGTGCCAGCTCGGCGGAAGAGACCCAGTACTTC.

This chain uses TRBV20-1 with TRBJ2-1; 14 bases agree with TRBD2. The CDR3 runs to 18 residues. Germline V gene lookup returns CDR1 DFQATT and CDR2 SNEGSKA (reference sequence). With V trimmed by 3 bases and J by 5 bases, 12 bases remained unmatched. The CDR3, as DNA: TGCAGTGCTAGGGTGGTATCGGGACTAGCGGGAGAGGACAATGAGCAGTTCTTC. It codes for CSARVVSGLAGEDNEQFF.

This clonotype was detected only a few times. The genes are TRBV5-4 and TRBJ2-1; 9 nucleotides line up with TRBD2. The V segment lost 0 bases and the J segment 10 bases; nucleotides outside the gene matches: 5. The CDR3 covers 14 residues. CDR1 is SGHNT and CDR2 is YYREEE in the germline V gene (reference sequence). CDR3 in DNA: TGTGCCAGCAGCTTGGAAGCGGGAGGCCGAGAGCAGTTCTTC. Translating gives CASSLEAGGREQFF.

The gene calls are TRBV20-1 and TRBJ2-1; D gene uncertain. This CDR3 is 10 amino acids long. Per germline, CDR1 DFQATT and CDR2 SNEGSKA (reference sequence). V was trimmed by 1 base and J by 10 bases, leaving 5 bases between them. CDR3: CSARGTEQFF. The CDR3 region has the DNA TGCAGTGCTAGAGGAACGGAGCAGTTCTTC.

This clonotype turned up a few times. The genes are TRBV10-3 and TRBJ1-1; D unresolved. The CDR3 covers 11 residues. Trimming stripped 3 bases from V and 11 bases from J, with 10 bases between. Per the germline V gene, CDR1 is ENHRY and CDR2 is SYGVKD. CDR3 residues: CAISEAGVAFF. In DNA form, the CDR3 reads TGTGCCATCAGTGAAGCGGGCGTTGCTTTCTTT.

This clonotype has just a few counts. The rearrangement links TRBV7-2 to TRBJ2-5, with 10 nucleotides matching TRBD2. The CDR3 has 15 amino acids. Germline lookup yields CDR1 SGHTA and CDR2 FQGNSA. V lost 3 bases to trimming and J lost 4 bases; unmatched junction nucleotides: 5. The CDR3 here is CASSFQREGIETQYF. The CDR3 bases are TGTGCCAGCAGCTTTCAGCGGGAGGGGATAGAGACCCAGTACTTC.

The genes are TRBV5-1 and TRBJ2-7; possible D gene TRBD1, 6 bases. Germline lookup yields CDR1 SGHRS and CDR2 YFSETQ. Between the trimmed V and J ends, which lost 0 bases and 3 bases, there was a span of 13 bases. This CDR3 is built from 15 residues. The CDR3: CASSLEGGRGYEQYF. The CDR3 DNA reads TGCGCCAGCAGCTTGGAAGGGGGTCGAGGCTACGAGCAGTACTTC.

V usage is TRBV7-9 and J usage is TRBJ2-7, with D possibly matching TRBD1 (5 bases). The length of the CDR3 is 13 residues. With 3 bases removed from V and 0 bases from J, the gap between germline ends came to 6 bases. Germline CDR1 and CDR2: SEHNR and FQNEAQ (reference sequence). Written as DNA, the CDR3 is TGTGCCAGCAGCTTTGACAGCTCCTACGAGCAGTACTTC. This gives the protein CASSFDSSYEQYF.

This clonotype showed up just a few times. The CDR3 sequence: CASSQKPRPEQFF. The CDR3 nucleotides read TGTGCCAGCAGCCAGAAACCCCGGCCGGAGCAGTTCTTC. This chain joins TRBV3-1 and TRBJ2-1, with D hard to call. Trimming removed 3 bases at V and 10 bases at J, with 13 bases between. CDR1 is LGHDT, CDR2 YNNKEL, per germline (reference sequence). This CDR3 comprises 13 residues.

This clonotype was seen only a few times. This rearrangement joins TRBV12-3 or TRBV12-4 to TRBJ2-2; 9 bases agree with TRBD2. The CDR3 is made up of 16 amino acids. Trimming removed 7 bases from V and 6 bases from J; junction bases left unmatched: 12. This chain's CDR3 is CASTIRGGRASGELFF. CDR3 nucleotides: TGTGCCAGCACCATCAGGGGCGGGAGGGCCTCCGGGGAGCTGTTTTTT.

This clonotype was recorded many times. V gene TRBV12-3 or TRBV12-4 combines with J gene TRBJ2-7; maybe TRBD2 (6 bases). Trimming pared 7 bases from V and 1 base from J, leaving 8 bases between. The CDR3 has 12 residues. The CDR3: CASTGLSYEQYF. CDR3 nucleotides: TGTGCCAGCACGGGACTTTCCTACGAGCAGTACTTC.

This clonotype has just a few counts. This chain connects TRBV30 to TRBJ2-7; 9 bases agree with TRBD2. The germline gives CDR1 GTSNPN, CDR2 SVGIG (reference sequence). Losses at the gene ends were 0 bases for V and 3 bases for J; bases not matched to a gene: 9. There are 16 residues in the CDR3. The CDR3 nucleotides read TGTGCCTGGAGTGTACTTCGAGCGGGAGGTTTCTACGAGCAGTACTTC. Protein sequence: CAWSVLRAGGFYEQYF.

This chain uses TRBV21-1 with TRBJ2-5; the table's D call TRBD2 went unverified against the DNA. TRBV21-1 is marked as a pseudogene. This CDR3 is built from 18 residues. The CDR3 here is CASSKRKIAGGPRETQYF. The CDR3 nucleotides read TGTGCCAGCAGCAAGAGAAAAATCGCGGGAGGGCCTCGGGAGACCCAGTACTTC.

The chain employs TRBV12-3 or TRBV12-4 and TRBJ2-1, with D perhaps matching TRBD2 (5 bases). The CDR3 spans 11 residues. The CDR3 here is CVCGLVNEQFF. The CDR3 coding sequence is TGTGTCTGCGGACTGGTCAATGAGCAGTTCTTC.

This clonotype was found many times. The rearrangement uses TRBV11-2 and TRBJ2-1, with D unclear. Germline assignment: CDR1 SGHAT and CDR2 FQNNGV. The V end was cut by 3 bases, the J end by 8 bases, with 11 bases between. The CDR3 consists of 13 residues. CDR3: CASSFVVFHEQFF. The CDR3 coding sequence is TGTGCCAGCAGCTTTGTCGTCTTCCATGAGCAGTTCTTC.

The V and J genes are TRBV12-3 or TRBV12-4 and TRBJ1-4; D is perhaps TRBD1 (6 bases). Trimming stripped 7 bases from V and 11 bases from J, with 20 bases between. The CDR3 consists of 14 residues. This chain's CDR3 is CASKGGSGEDKLFF. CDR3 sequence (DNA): TGTGCCAGCAAGGGGGGTTCGGGGGAGGACAAACTGTTTTTT.

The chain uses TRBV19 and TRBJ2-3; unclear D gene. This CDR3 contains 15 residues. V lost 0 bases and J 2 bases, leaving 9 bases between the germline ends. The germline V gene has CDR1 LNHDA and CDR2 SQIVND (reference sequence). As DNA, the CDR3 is TGTGCCAGTAGTATAGATCCTACAGACACAGATACGCAGTATTTT. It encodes CASSIDPTDTDTQYF. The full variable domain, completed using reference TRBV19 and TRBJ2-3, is DGGITQSPKYLFRKEGQNVTLSCEQNLNHDAMYWYRQDPGQGLRLIYYSQIVNDFQKGDIAEGYSVSREKKESFPLTVTSAQKNPTAFYLCASSIDPTDTDTQYFGPGTRLTVL.

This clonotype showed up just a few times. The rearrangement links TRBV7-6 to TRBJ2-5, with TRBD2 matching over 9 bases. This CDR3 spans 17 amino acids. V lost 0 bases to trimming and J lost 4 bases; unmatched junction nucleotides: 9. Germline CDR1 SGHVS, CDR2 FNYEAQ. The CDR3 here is CASSLALLREGLETQYF. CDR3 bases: TGTGCCAGCAGCTTAGCTTTGTTGCGGGAGGGCCTAGAGACCCAGTACTTC.

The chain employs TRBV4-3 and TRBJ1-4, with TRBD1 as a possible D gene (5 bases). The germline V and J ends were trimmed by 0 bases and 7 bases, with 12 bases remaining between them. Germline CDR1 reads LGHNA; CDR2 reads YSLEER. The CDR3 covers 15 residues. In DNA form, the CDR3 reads TGCGCCAGCAGCCAAGATTTGGGGGGGGTTGAAAAACTGTTTTTT. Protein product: CASSQDLGGVEKLFF.

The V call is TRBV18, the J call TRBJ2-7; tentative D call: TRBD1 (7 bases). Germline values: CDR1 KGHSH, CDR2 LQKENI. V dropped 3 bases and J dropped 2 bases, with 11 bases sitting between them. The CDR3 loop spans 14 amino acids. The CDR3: CASSPRDSAYEQYF. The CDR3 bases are TGTGCCAGCTCACCGCGGGACAGCGCCTACGAGCAGTACTTC.

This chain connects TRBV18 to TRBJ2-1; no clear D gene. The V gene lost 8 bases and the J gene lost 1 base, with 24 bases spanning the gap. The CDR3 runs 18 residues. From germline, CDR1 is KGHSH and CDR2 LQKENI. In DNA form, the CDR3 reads TGTGCCAGCGCATCGGAACCTCTACTCTTGTCGTCCTACAATGAGCAGTTCTTC. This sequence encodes CASASEPLLLSSYNEQFF.

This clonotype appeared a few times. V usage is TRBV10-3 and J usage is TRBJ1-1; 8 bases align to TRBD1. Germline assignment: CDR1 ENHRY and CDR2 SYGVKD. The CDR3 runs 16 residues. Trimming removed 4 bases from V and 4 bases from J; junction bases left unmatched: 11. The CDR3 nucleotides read TGTGCCATCAGTGCGGCCAGGGGGCGAGGGTGCACTGAAGCTTTCTTT. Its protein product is CAISAARGRGCTEAFF.

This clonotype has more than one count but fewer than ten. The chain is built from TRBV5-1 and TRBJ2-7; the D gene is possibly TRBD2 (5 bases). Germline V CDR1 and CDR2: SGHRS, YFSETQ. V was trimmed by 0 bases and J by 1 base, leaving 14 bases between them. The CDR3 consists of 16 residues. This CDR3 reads CASSLDPQRVSYEQYF. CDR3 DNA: TGCGCCAGCAGCTTGGACCCACAGAGGGTATCCTACGAGCAGTACTTC.

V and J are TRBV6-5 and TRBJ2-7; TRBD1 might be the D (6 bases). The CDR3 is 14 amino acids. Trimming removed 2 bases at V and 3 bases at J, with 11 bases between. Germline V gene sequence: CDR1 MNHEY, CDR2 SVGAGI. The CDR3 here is CASSYVGTYYEQYF. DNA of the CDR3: TGTGCCAGCAGTTACGTCGGGACATACTACGAGCAGTACTTC.

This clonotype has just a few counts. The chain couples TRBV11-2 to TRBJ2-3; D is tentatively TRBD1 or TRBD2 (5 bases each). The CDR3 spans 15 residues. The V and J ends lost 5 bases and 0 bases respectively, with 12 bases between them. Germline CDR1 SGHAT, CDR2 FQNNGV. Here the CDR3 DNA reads TGTGCCAGCAGCGAGGGGACGGTGAGCACAGATACGCAGTATTTT. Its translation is CASSEGTVSTDTQYF.

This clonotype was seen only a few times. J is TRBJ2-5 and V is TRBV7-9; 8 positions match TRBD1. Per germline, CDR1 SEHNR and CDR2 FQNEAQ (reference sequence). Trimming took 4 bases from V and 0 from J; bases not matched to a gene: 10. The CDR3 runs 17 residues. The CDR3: CASSSETGVLHQETQYF. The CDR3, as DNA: TGTGCCAGCAGCTCGGAGACAGGGGTCCTCCACCAAGAGACCCAGTACTTC.